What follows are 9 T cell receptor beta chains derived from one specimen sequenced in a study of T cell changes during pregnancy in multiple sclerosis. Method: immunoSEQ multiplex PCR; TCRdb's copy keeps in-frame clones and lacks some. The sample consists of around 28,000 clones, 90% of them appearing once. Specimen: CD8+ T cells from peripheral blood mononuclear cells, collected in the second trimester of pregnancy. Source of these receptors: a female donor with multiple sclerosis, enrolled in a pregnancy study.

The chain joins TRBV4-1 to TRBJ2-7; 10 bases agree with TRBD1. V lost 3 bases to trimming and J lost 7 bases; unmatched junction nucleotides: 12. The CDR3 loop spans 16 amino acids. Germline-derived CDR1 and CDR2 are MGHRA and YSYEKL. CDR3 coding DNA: TGCGCCAGCAGCCATGACCGGGACAGGGGTCATGGGGAGCAGTACTTC. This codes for CASSHDRDRGHGEQYF.

CDR3 bases: TGTGCCTGGAGTGTAGGTTACAGTCATAGCAATCAGCCCCAGCATTTT. The encoded protein is CAWSVGYSHSNQPQHF. The rearrangement joins TRBV30 to TRBJ1-5, with D unclear. The CDR3 has 16 amino acids. Germline CDR1 GTSNPN, CDR2 SVGIG (reference sequence). The V end lost 0 bases, the J end lost 0 bases, and 12 bases lay between the germline ends. Together with reference TRBV30 and TRBJ1-5, the CDR3 gives the full variable domain: SQTIHQWPATLVQPVGSPLSLECTVEGTSNPNLYWYRQAAGRGLQLLFYSVGIGQISSEVPQNLSASRPQDRQFILSSKKLLLSDSGFYLCAWSVGYSHSNQPQHFGDGTRLSIL.

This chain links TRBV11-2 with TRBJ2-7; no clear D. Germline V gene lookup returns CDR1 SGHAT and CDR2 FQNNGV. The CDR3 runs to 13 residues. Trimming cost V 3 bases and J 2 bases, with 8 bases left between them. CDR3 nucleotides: TGTGCCAGCAGCTTTCGAGGCACCTACGAGCAGTACTTC. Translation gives CASSFRGTYEQYF.

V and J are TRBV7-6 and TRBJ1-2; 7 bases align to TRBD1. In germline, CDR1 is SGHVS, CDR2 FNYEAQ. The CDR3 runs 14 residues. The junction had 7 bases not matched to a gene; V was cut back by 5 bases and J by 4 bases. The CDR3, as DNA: TGTGCCAGCAGCCCGACAGGGACTTCCTATGGCTACACCTTC. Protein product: CASSPTGTSYGYTF.

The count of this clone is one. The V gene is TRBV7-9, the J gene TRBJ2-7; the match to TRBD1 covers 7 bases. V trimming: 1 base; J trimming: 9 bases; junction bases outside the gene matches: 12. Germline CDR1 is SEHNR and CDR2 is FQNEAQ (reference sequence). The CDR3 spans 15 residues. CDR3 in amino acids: CASSLGDSLSIGQYF. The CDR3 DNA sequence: TGTGCCAGCAGCTTAGGGGACAGCTTATCTATAGGGCAGTACTTC.

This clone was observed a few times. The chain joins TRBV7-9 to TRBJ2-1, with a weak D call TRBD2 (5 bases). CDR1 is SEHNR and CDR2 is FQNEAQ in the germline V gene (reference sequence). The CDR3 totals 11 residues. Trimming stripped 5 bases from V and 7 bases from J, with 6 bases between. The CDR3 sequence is CASSRTNEQFF. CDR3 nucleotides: TGTGCCAGCAGCCGGACTAATGAGCAGTTCTTC.

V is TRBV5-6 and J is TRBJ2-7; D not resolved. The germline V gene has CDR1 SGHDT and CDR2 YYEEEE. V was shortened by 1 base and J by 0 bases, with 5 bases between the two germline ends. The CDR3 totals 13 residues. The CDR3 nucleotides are TGTGCCAGCAGCTTGTATCTCTCCTACGAGCAGTACTTC. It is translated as CASSLYLSYEQYF.

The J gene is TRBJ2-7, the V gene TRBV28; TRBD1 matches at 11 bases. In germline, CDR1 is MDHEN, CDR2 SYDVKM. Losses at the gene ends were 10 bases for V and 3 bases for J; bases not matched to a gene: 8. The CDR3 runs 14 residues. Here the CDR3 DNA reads TGTGCCACGCAAGGACAGGGGGCTATCTACGAGCAGTACTTC. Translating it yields CATQGQGAIYEQYF. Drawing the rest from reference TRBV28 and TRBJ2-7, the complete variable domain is DVKVTQSSRYLVKRTGEKVFLECVQDMDHENMFWYRQDPGLGLRLIYFSYDVKMKEKGDIPEGYSVSREKKERFSLILESASTNQTSMYLCATQGQGAIYEQYFGPGTRLTVT.

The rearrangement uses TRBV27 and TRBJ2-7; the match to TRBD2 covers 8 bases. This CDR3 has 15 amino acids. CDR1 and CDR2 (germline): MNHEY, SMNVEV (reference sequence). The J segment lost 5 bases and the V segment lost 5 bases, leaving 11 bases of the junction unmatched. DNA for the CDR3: TGTGCCAGCAGTCCCCTCCGGGAGGGAGGTGACGAGCAGTACTTC. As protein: CASSPLREGGDEQYF.